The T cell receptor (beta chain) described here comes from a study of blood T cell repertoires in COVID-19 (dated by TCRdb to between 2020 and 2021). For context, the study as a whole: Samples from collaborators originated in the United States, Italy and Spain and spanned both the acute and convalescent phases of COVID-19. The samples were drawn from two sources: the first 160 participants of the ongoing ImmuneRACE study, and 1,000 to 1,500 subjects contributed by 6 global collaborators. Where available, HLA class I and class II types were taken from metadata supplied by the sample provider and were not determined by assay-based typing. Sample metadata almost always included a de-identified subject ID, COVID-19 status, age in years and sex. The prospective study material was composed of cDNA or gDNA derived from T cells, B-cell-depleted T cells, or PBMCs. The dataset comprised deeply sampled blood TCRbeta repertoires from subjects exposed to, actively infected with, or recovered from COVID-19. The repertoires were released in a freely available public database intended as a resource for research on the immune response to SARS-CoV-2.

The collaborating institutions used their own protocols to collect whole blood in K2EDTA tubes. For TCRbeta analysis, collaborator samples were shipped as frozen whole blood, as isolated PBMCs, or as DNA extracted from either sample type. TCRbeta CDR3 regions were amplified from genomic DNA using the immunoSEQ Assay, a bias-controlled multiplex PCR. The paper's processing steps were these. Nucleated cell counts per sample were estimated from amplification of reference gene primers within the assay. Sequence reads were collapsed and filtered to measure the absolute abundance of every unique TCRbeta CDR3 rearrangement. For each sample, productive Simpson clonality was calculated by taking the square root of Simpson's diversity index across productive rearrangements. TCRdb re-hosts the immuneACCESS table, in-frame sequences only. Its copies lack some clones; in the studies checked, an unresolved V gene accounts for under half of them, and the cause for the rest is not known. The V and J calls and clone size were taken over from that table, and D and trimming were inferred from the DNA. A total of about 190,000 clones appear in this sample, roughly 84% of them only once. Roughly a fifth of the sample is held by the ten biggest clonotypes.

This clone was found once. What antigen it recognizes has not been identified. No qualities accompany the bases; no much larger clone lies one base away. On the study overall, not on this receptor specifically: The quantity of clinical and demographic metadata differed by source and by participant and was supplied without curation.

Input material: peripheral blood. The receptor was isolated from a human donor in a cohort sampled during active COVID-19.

The nucleotide sequence reads as follows: TGTGCCATCAGTTCAGGGGAAGGGACTGAAGCTTTCTTT. This yields the protein CAISSGEGTEAFF. The V gene is TRBV10-3 and the J gene is TRBJ1-1; perhaps TRBD1 is the D gene, with 6 bases matching. The junction carries 12 bases between V and J, which are trimmed by 5 bases and 5 bases respectively. Inclusive of the bounding cysteine and phenylalanine, the CDR3 is 13 residues long. CDR3 DNA is the only sequence kept; it has 39 bases, read in frame from the first base. The germline V gene sets CDR1 to ENHRY and CDR2 to SYGVKD.